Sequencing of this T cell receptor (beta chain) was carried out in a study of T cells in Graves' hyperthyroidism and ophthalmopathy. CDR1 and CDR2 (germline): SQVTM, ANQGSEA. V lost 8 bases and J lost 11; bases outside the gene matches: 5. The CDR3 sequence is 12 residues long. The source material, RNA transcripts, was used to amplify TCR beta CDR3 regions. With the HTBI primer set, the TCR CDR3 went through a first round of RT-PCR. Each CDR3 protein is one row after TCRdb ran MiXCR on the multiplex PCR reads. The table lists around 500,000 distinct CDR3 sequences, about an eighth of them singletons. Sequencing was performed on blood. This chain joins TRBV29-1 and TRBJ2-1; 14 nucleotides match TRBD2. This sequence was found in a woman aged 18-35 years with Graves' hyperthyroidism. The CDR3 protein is CSTGLAGDKQFF. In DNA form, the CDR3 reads TGCAGCACGGGACTAGCGGGGGATAAGCAGTTCTTC.